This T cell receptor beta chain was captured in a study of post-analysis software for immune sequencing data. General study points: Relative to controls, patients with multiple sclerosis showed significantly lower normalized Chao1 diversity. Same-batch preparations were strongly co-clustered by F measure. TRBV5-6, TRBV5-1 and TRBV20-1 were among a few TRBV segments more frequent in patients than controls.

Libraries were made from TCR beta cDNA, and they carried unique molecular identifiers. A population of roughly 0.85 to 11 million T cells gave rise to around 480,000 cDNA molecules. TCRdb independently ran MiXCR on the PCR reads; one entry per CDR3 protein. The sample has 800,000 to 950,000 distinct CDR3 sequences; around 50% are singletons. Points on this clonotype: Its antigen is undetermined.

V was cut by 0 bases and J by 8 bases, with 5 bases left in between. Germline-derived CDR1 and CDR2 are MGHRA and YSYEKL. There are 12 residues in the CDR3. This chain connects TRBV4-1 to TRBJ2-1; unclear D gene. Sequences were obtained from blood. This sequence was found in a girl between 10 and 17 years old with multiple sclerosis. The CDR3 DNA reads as TGCGCCAGCAGCCAAGATTTCCATGAGCAGTTCTTC. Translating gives CASSQDFHEQFF.